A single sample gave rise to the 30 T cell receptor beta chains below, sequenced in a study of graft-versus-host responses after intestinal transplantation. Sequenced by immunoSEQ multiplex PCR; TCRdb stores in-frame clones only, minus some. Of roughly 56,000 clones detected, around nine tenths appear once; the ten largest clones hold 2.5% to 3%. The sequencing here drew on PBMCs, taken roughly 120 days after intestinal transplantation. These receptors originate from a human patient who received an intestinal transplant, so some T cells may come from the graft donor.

The CDR3 bases are TGTGCCAGCAGGGAGGCCGAGCAGTACTTC. Translated: CASREAEQYF. V is TRBV2 and J is TRBJ2-7, with a possible D match to TRBD2 (5 bases). The CDR3 spans 10 residues. Germline lookup yields CDR1 SNHLY and CDR2 FYNNEI. V lost 6 bases to trimming and J lost 6 bases, with 6 bases between them.

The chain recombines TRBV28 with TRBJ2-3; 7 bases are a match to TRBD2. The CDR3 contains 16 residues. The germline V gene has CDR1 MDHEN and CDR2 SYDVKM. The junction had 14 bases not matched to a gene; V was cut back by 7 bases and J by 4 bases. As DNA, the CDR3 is TGTGCCAGCACCCCAGGGAGCGGGGCCGGAGCAGATACGCAGTATTTT. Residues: CASTPGSGAGADTQYF.

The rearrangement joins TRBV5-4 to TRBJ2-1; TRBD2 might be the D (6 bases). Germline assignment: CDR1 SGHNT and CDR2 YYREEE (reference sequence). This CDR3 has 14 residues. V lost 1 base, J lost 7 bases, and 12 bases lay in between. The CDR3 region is CASSLKAAGNEQFF. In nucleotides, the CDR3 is TGTGCCAGCAGCTTGAAGGCGGCGGGGAATGAGCAGTTCTTC.

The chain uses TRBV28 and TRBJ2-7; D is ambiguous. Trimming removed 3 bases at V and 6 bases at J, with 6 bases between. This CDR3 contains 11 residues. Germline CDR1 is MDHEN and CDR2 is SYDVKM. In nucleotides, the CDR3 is TGTGCCAGCAGTTTTAGAGGCGAGCAGTACTTC. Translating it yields CASSFRGEQYF.

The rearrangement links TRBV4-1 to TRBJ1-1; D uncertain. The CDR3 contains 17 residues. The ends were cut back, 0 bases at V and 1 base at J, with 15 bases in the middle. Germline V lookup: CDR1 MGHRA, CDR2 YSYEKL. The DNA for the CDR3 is TGCGCCAGCAGCCAAGATCGTTGGCAGTTAAAGAACACTGAAGCTTTCTTT. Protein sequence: CASSQDRWQLKNTEAFF.

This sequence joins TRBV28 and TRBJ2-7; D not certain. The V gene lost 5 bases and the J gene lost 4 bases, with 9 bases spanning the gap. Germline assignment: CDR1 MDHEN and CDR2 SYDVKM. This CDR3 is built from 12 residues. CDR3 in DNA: TGTGCCAGCAGTGTTGGGTCATACGAGCAGTACTTC. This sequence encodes CASSVGSYEQYF.

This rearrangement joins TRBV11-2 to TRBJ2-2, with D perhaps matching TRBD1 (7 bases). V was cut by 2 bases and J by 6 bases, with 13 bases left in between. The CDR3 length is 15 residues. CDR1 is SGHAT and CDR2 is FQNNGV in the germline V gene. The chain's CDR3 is CASSLLQGGAGELFF. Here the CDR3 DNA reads TGTGCCAGCAGCTTACTTCAGGGGGGCGCCGGGGAGCTGTTTTTT.

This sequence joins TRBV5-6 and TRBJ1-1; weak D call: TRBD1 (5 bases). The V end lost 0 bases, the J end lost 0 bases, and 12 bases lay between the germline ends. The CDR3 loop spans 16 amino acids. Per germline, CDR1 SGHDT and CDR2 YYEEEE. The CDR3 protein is CASSLGAGTMNTEAFF. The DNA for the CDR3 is TGTGCCAGCAGCTTGGGTGCAGGGACTATGAACACTGAAGCTTTCTTT.

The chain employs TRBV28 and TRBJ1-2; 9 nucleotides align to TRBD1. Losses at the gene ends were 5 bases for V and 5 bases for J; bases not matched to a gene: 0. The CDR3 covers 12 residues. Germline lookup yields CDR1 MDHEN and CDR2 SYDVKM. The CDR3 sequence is CASSDRGYGYTF. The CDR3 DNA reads TGTGCCAGCAGTGACAGGGGGTATGGCTACACCTTC.

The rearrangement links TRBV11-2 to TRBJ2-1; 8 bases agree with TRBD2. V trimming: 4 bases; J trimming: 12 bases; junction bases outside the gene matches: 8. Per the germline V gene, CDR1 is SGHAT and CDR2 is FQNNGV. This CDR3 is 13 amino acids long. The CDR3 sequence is CASSSRGGLGQFF. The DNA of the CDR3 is TGTGCCAGCAGCTCGAGGGGGGGACTAGGGCAGTTCTTC.

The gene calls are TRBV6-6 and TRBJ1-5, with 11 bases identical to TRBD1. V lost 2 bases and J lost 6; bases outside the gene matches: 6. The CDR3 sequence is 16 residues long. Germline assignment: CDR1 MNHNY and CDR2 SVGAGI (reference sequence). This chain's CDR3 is CASSYQGQGERQPQHF. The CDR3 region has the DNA TGTGCCAGCAGTTACCAGGGACAGGGGGAACGTCAGCCCCAGCATTTT.

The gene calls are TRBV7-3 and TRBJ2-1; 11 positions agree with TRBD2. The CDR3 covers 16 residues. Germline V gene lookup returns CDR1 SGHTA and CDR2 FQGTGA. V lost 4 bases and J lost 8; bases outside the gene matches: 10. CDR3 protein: CASSSHSGRASYEQFF. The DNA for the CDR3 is TGTGCCAGCAGCTCACATAGCGGGAGGGCCAGCTATGAGCAGTTCTTC.

Here the CDR3 reads CASSRSPGTPYVGQYF. Here the CDR3 DNA reads TGTGCCAGCAGTCGTAGCCCCGGGACACCCTACGTCGGGCAGTACTTC. The V and J genes are TRBV27 and TRBJ2-7; possible D gene TRBD1, 6 bases. Germline values: CDR1 MNHEY, CDR2 SMNVEV (reference sequence). The germline V and J ends were trimmed by 5 bases and 9 bases, with 26 bases remaining between them. This CDR3 region has 16 residues.

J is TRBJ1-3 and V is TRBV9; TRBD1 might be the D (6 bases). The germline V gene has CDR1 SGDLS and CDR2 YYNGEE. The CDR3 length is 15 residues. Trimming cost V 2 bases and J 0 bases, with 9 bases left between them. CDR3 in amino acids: CASSVLGASGNTIYF. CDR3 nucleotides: TGTGCCAGCAGCGTTTTGGGGGCCTCTGGAAACACCATATATTTT.

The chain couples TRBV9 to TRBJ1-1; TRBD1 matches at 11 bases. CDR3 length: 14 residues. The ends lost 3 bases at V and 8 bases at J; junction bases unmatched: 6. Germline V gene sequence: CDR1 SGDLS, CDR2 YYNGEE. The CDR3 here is CASSAGTGGLEAFF. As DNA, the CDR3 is TGTGCCAGCAGCGCAGGGACAGGGGGATTAGAAGCTTTCTTT.

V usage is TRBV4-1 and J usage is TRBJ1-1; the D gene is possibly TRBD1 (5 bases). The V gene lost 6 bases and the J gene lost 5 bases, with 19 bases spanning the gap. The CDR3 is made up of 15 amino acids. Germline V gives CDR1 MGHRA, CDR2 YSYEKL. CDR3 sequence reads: CASRGRQGAETEAFF. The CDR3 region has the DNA TGCGCCAGCAGGGGCCGGCAAGGGGCGGAAACTGAAGCTTTCTTT.

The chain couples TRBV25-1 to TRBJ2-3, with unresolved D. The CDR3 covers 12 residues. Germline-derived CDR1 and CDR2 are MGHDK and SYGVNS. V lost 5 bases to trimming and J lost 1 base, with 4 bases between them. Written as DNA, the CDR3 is TGTGCCAGCAGTCCCGGCACAGATACGCAGTATTTT. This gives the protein CASSPGTDTQYF.

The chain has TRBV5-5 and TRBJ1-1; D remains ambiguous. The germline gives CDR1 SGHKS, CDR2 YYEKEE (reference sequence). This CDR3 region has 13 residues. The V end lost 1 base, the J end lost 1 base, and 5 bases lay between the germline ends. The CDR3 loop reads CASSLWGNTEAFF. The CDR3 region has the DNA TGTGCCAGCAGCTTGTGGGGGAACACTGAAGCTTTCTTT.

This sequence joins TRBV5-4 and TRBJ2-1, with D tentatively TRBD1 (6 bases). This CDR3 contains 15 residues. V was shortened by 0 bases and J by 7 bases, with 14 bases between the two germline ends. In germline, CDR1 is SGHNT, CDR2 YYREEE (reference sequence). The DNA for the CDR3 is TGTGCCAGCAGCTTGGAACAGGGCGGTTATAATGAGCAGTTCTTC. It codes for CASSLEQGGYNEQFF.

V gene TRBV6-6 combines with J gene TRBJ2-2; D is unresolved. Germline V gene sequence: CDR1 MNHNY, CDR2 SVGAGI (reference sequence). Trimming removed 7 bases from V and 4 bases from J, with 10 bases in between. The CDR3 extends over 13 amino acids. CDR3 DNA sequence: TGTGCCAGCACAGTCCGGAGCACCGGGGAGCTGTTTTTT. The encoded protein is CASTVRSTGELFF.

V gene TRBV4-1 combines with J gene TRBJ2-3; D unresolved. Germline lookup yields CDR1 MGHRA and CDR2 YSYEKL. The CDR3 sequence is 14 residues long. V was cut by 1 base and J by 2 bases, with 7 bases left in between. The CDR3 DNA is TGCGCCAGCAGCCAAGGCTCGGACACAGATACGCAGTATTTT. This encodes CASSQGSDTDTQYF.

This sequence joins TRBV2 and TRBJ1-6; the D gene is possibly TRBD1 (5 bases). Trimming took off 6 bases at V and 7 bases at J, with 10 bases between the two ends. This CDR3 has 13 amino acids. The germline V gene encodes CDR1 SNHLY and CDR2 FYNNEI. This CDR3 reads CASRLAGNSPLHF. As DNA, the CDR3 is TGTGCCAGCAGATTGGCAGGGAATTCACCCCTCCACTTT. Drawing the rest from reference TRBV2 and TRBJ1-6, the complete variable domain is EPEVTQTPSHQVTQMGQEVILRCVPISNHLYFYWYRQILGQKVEFLVSFYNNEISEKSEIFDDQFSVERPDGSNFTLKIRSTKLEDSAMYFCASRLAGNSPLHFGNGTRLTVT.

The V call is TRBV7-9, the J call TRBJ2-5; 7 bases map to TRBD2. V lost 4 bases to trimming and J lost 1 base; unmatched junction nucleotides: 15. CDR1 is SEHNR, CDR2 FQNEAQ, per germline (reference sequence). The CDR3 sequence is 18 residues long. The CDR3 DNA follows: TGTGCCAGCAGCTCCCCGGGTGAAGCGGGAAGAACCCAAGAGACCCAGTACTTC. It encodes CASSSPGEAGRTQETQYF. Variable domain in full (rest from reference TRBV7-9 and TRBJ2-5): DTGVSQNPRHKITKRGQNVTFRCDPISEHNRLYWYRQTLGQGPEFLTYFQNEAQLEKSRLLSDRFSAERPKGSFSTLEIQRTEQGDSAMYLCASSSPGEAGRTQETQYFGPGTRLLVL.

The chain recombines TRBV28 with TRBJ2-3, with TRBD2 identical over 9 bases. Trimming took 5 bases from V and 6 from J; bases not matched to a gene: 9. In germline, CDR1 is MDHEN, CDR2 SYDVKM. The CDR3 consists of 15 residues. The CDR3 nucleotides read TGTGCCAGCAGTCCAGATAGCGGGGGTGGGGATACGCAGTATTTT. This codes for CASSPDSGGGDTQYF.

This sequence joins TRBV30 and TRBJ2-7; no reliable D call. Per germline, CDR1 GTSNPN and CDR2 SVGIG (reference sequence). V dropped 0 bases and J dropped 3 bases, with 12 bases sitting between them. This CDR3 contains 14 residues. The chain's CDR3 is CAWSVGPGVYEQYF. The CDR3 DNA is TGTGCCTGGAGTGTAGGGCCAGGAGTCTACGAGCAGTACTTC.

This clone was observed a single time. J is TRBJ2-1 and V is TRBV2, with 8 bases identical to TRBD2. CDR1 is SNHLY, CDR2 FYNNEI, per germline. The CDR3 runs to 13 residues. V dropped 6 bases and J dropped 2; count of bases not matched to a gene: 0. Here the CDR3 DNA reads TGTGCCAGCAGGCGGGGGGCCTACAATGAGCAGTTCTTC. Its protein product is CASRRGAYNEQFF.

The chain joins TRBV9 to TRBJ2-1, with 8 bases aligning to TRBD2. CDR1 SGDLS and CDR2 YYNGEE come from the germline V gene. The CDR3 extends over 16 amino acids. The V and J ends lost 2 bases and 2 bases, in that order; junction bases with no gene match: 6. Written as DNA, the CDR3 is TGTGCCAGCAGCGTGACTAGCGTACCAGCCTACAATGAGCAGTTCTTC. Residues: CASSVTSVPAYNEQFF.

This CDR3 is CASRGRADEKLFF. CDR3 nucleotides: TGTGCCAGCAGAGGTAGGGCGGATGAAAAACTGTTTTTT. V and J are TRBV28 and TRBJ1-4; D not certain. The V and J ends lost 6 bases and 6 bases respectively, with 11 bases between them. The CDR3 spans 13 residues. Germline V gene sequence: CDR1 MDHEN, CDR2 SYDVKM.

CDR3 residues: CASSINRLPDTQYF. CDR3 DNA sequence: TGTGCCAGTAGTATCAATAGGCTTCCAGATACGCAGTATTTT. The chain has TRBV19 and TRBJ2-3; no reliable D call. Trimming cost V 3 bases and J 4 bases, with 11 bases left between them. This CDR3 has 14 residues. The germline V gene has CDR1 LNHDA and CDR2 SQIVND (reference sequence).

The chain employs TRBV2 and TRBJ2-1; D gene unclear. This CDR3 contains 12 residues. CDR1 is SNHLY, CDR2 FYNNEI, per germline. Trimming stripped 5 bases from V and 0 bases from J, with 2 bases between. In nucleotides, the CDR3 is TGTGCCAGCAGTCTCTCCTACAATGAGCAGTTCTTC. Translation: CASSLSYNEQFF.